This T cell receptor beta chain was retrieved from a study of CXCR3-negative and CXCR3-positive naive CD8 T cells. Study-level results: Most assays used freshly isolated PBMCs, as cryopreservation partially reduced CXCR3. Greater hydrophobicity was found in TRB CDR3s of CXCR3-positive naive cells than of CXCR3-negative naive cells.

The libraries of TRB cDNA were prepared using 5' RACE with UMI labels. TCRdb reprocessed the 5' RACE reads, with one entry per CDR3 protein and no DNA. The table gives some 50,000 distinct CDR3 sequences; the top ten clones make up roughly 0.59% of it. This CDR3 region has 16 residues. Germline CDR1 and CDR2: MRHNA and SNTAGT. Notes on this clonotype: Its specificity is unknown.

The source is a human donor in good health. Some clones in this sample may be carry-over from other donors' samples. Sequencing was done on a sample of naive CXCR3+ CD8+ T cells from blood. Noted subset: CD45RO-CCR7+CD27+CD95- naive CD8+ T cells expressing CXCR3 (TNR3+). The chain is built from TRBV6-4 and TRBJ2-3; checking the TCRdb D call of TRBD2 is not possible without DNA. CDR3 in amino acids: CASSDSSGGSSDTQYF.